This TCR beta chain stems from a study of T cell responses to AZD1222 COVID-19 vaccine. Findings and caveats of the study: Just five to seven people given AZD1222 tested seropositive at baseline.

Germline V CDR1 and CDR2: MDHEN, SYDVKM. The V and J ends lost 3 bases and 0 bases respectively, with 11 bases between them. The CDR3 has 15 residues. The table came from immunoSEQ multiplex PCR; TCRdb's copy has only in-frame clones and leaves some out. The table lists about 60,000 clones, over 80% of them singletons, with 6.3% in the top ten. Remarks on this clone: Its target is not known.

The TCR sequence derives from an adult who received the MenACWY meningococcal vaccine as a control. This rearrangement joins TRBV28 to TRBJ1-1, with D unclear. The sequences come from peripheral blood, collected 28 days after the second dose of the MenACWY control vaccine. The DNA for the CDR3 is TGTGCCAGCAGTTTGAGGCAGAACATGAACACTGAAGCTTTCTTT. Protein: CASSLRQNMNTEAFF.